The rows below give T cell receptor beta chains drawn from one sample of a study of PD-1 blockade in classical Hodgkin lymphoma. Sequencing was performed with immunoSEQ multiplex PCR; in TCRdb, only in-frame clones are kept and a portion is missing. The table shows over 10,000 clones, with about 90% occurring only once. The sample was peripheral blood mononuclear cells (PBMCs), taken at baseline. All receptors come from a human donor with classical Hodgkin lymphoma. CDR3s include the opening cysteine and the closing phenylalanine or tryptophan. The D gene is left open where the match is weak. Part of the rows lack a size; the others show once, few, many or a class for expanded clones.

v_gene	abundance	d_gene	j_gene	CDR3nt	CDR3aa
TRBV7-8	NA	TRBD2	TRBJ2-1	TGTGCCAGCAGCTTAGATTGGACTAGCGGGATCATTGAGCAGTTCTTC	CASSLDWTSGIIEQFF
TRBV19	NA	NA	TRBJ2-2	TGTGCCAGTAGTCGGACTGGTGCAGTTTTATCGGGGGAGCTGTTTTTT	CASSRTGAVLSGELFF
TRBV2	once	NA	TRBJ2-7	TGTGCCAGCAGTGAAGCCCCCGGGTACTCCTACGAGCAGTACTTC	CASSEAPGYSYEQYF
TRBV30	NA	TRBD1	TRBJ1-1	TGTGCCTCGGGACAGGAGAACACTGAAGCTTTCTTT	CASGQENTEAFF
TRBV7-9	NA	NA	TRBJ2-1	TGTGCCAGCAGCCCCCGGGACTCGCCTCTCAATGAGCAGTTCTTC	CASSPRDSPLNEQFF
TRBV19	NA	NA	TRBJ2-2	TGTGCCAGTAGTCCACGGGGTATCCTGGGCACCGGGGAGCTGTTTTTT	CASSPRGILGTGELFF
TRBV7-9	NA	TRBD2	TRBJ2-3	TGTGCCAGCAGCCCCGGACTAGTTAGCACAGATACGCAGTATTTT	CASSPGLVSTDTQYF
TRBV15	NA	NA	TRBJ2-5	TGTGCCACCAGCAGAGACTACCCCCCCGGAGGGGAGACCCAGTACTTC	CATSRDYPPGGETQYF
TRBV7-9	once	NA	TRBJ2-3	TGTGCCAGCAGCTACCAGGGACCCACAGATACGCAGTATTTT	CASSYQGPTDTQYF
TRBV18	NA	NA	TRBJ1-5	TGTGCCAGCTCACCAGGCCAGGGGAGCAATCAGCCCCAGCATTTT	CASSPGQGSNQPQHF
TRBV30	NA	TRBD2	TRBJ2-1	TGTGCCTGGAGCCGAACTAGCGGTTCCTACAATGAGCAGTTCTTC	CAWSRTSGSYNEQFF
TRBV12-5	NA	TRBD1	TRBJ2-1	TGTGCTAGTGGTTTGCAACCGGGACAGGTTTCCAATGAGCAGTTCTTC	CASGLQPGQVSNEQFF
TRBV19	NA	TRBD1	TRBJ1-2	TGTGCCAGTAGTATGGGGACAGGACGTTACTATGGCTACACCTTC	CASSMGTGRYYGYTF
TRBV18	NA	TRBD1	TRBJ2-7	TGTGCCAGCTCACCGGGACAGCTACGCTACGAGCAGTACTTC	CASSPGQLRYEQYF
TRBV4-1	few	NA	TRBJ1-6	TGCGCCAGCAGCCAAGTCGGCGTTTTGTCACCCCTCCACTTT	CASSQVGVLSPLHF
TRBV6-1	few	TRBD1	TRBJ1-2	TGTGCCAGCAGTGCATCAGGACAGGGATCGTATGGCTACACCTTC	CASSASGQGSYGYTF
TRBV23-1	NA	NA	TRBJ1-1	TGCGCCAGCAGCCAGACAGTGAACACTGAAGCTTTCTTT	CASSQTVNTEAFF
TRBV12-5	NA	TRBD2	TRBJ2-1	TGTGCTAGTGGTTTGGGGTCCGCTAGCGGTAACAATGAGCAGTTCTTC	CASGLGSASGNNEQFF
TRBV18	NA	NA	TRBJ2-7	TGTGCCAGCTCACCACCGGTAGGGGTTTCCGAGCAGTACTTC	CASSPPVGVSEQYF
TRBV5-5	NA	NA	TRBJ2-7	TGTGCCAGCAGCTTGGTTGGGGGGAGTGTAAGCTACGAGCAGTACTTC	CASSLVGGSVSYEQYF
TRBV5-1	once	NA	TRBJ2-3	TGCGCCAGCAGCTGGTCCACAGATACGCAGTATTTT	CASSWSTDTQYF
TRBV6-1	NA	NA	TRBJ1-1	TGTGCCAGCAGAGTGTGGGAGTACAATGAAGCTTTCTTT	CASRVWEYNEAFF
TRBV6-5	NA	NA	TRBJ2-3	TGTGCCAGCAGTTACTACGGAAAAACAGATACGCAGTATTTT	CASSYYGKTDTQYF
TRBV5-5	NA	NA	TRBJ2-7	TGTGCCAGCAGAACCCCGGGACGGTCCTACGAGCAGTACTTC	CASRTPGRSYEQYF
TRBV5-1	NA	NA	TRBJ2-7	TGCGCCAGCAGCTTGGAAGGGGACACCTACGAGCAGTACTTC	CASSLEGDTYEQYF
TRBV6-4	once	TRBD2	TRBJ2-3	TGTGCCAGCAGCCGACTAGCGGGAGACACAGATATGCAGTATTTT	CASSRLAGDTDMQYF
TRBV12-5	NA	NA	TRBJ1-4	TGTGCTAGTGGTCCTGGCGGGGGGGGACTTAATGAAAAACTGTTTTTT	CASGPGGGGLNEKLFF
TRBV7-9	NA	NA	TRBJ1-1	TGTGCCAGCAGCCCGTGGATGTCCAACACTGAAGCTTTCTTT	CASSPWMSNTEAFF
TRBV18	NA	NA	TRBJ1-3	TGTGCCAGCTCACCGAGCCGGGGGCGCGAAAGAGGAAACACCATATATTTT	CASSPSRGRERGNTIYF
TRBV6-6	NA	NA	TRBJ2-4	TGTGCCAGCAGTATCCCAGGGGAGTCCTATCGGGGGGTTCAGTACTTC	CASSIPGESYRGVQYF
TRBV5-1	NA	NA	TRBJ1-2	TGCGCCAGCAGCTACAGGCCCGACGAGGGTCTTTATGGCTACACCTTC	CASSYRPDEGLYGYTF
TRBV11-1	NA	NA	TRBJ2-1	TGTGCCAGCAGCTTAGGAAGGATAGAGCAGTTCTTC	CASSLGRIEQFF
TRBV6-4	NA	TRBD1	TRBJ2-5	TGTGCCAGCAGTGGCTCGACAGGGGGCCTAGAGACCCAGTACTTC	CASSGSTGGLETQYF
TRBV27	NA	TRBD1	TRBJ2-3	TGTGCCAGCAGCCACCTCCTAAACAGGGGGAAGAGCACAGATACGCAGTATTTT	CASSHLLNRGKSTDTQYF
TRBV27	NA	NA	TRBJ1-2	TGTGCCAGCAGTTTATCCCCCGTGCGGATCTATGGCTACACCTTC	CASSLSPVRIYGYTF
TRBV11-2	once	NA	TRBJ2-1	TGTGCCAGCAGCACAGGGTGGGGGGCGTCAATTGACAATGAGCAGTTCTTC	CASSTGWGASIDNEQFF
TRBV7-2	NA	TRBD2	TRBJ2-3	TGTGCCAGCAGCCCTAGACTAGCCGGAACAGATACGCAGTATTTT	CASSPRLAGTDTQYF
TRBV19	NA	TRBD2	TRBJ2-1	TGTGCCAGTAGGCTGGGACTAGCGGGAGGGCCGTACAATGAGCAGTTCTTC	CASRLGLAGGPYNEQFF
TRBV27	NA	TRBD2	TRBJ2-3	TGTGCCAGCAGTCCCAGGACTAGCGGGGGAATCACAGATACGCAGTATTTT	CASSPRTSGGITDTQYF
TRBV7-3	NA	NA	TRBJ2-1	TGTGCCAGCCGAAAGGAACGGGAGTGGGGCAATGAGCAGTTCTTC	CASRKEREWGNEQFF
TRBV4-1	NA	NA	TRBJ1-1	TGCGCCAGCAGCCACCGAACAGGGACGGGGACCACTGAAGCTTTCTTT	CASSHRTGTGTTEAFF